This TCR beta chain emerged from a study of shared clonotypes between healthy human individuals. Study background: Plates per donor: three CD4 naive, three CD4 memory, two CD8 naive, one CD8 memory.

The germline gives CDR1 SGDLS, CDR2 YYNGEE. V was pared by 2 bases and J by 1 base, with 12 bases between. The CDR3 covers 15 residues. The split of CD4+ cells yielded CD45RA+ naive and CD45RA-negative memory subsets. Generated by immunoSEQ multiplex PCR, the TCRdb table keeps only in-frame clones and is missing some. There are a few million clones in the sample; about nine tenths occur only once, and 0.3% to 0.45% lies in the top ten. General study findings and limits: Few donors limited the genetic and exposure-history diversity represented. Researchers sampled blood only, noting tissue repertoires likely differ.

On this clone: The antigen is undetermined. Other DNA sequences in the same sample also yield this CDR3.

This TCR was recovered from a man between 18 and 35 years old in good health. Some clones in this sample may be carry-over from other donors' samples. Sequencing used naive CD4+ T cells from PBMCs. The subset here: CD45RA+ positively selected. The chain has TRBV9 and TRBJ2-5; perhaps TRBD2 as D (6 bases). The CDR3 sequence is CASSVIGTRQETQYF. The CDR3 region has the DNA TGTGCCAGCAGCGTCATCGGGACTCGCCAAGAGACCCAGTACTTC.